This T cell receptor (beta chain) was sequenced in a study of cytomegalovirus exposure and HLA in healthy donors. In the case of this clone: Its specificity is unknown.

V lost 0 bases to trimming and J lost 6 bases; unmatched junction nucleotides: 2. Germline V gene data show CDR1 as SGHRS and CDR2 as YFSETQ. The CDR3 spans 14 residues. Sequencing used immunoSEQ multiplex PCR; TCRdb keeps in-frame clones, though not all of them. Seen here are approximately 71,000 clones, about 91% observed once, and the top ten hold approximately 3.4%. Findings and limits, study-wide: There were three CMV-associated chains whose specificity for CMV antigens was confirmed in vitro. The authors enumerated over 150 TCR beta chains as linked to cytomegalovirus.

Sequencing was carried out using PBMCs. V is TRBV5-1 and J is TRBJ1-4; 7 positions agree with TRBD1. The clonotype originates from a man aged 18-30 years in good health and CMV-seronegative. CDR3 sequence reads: CASSLGQGDEKLFF. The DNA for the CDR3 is TGCGCCAGCAGCTTGGGGCAGGGGGATGAAAAACTGTTTTTT.